The T cell receptor beta chain described here comes from a study of CD8 T cells in Susac syndrome. In the study overall: Blood was drawn from Susac syndrome patients while they were therapy-naive, on corticosteroids, or on intravenous immunoglobulin alone.

Of note for this clonotype: The antigen remains undetermined.

Germline V gene lookup returns CDR1 LGHNA and CDR2 YNFKEQ. CDR3 length: 15 residues. V shed 0 bases and J shed 6 bases, with 15 bases lying between them. TEMRA cells were FACS-enriched, and CD8+ and CD4+ T cells were isolated negatively. An input of about 0.5 to 1 ug of RNA was subjected to reverse transcription using random hexamers. The amplification used immunoSEQ multiplex PCR on TCR beta CDR3; it spanned 54 Vbeta and 13 Jbeta. Each CDR3 protein is one row after TCRdb ran MiXCR on the immunoSEQ multiplex PCR reads. The sample shows approximately 83,000 distinct CDR3 sequences, 94% of them seen only once. Notes on the study in general: The total CD8+ repertoires contained approximately 16 Susac-specific public clones, and the CD8+ TEMRA repertoires contained roughly 5.

Sequencing was done on a sample of CD8+ T cells from PBMCs. The V gene is TRBV4-2, the J gene TRBJ2-7; perhaps TRBD2 as D (5 bases). This TCR came from a human donor with Susac syndrome. The CDR3 sequence: CASSQDWENGFEQYF. CDR3 DNA: TGTGCCAGCAGCCAAGACTGGGAGAATGGGTTCGAGCAGTACTTC.